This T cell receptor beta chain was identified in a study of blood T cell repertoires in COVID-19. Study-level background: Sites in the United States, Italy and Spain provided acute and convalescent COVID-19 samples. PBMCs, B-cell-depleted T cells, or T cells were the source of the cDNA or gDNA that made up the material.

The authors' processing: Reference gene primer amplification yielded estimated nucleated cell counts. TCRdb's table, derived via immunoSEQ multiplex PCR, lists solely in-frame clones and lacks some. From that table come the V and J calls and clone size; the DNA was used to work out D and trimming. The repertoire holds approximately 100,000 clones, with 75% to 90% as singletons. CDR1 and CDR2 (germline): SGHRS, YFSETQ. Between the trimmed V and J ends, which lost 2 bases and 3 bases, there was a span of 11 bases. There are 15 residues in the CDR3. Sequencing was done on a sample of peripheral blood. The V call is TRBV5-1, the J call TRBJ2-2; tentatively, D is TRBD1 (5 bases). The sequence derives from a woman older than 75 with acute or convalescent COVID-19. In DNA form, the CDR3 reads TGCGCCAGCAGCTTAAGACAGCAGCACACCGGGGAGCTGTTTTTT. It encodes CASSLRQQHTGELFF.